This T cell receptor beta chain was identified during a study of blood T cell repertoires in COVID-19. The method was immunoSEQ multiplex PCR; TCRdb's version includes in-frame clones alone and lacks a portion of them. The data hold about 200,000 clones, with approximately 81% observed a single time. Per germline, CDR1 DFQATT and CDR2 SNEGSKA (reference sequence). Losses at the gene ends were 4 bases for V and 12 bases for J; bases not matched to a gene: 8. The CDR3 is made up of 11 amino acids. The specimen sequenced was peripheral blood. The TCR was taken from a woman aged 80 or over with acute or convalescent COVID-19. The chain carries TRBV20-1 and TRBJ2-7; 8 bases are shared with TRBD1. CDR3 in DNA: TGCAGTGCTACCTCAGGGGGCCTAGCGTACTTC. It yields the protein CSATSGGLAYF.